A single sample gave rise to the 10 T cell receptor beta chains below, sequenced in a study of cytomegalovirus exposure and HLA in healthy donors. PCR primers comprised 60 Vbeta and 13 Jbeta primers. The protocol was immunoSEQ multiplex PCR, while the TCRdb copy is restricted to in-frame clones and leaves out a portion. The repertoire holds 100,000 to 150,000 clones, with 65% to 90% as singletons. Sequencing used PBMCs. The receptors were gathered from a woman between 18 and 30 years old in good health and CMV-seropositive.

The chain is built from TRBV5-8 and TRBJ1-5; 11 bases line up with TRBD1. Germline CDR1 SGHTS, CDR2 YDEGEE. The CDR3 contains 16 residues. V was pared by 3 bases and J by 6 bases, with 8 bases of the junction left unmatched. The DNA of the CDR3 is TGTGCCAGCAGCTGGAGAGGGACAGGGGGAGTTCAGCCCCAGCATTTT. This codes for CASSWRGTGGVQPQHF.

The V call is TRBV27, the J call TRBJ2-3, with a possible D match to TRBD2 (6 bases). In germline, CDR1 is MNHEY, CDR2 SMNVEV (reference sequence). The V gene lost 4 bases and the J gene lost 3 bases, with 14 bases spanning the gap. CDR3 length equals 15 residues. This CDR3 reads CASSWGVGRTDTQYF. The CDR3 region has the DNA TGTGCCAGCAGTTGGGGGGTAGGAAGGACAGATACGCAGTATTTT.

As DNA, the CDR3 is TGTGCCAGCAGCCCGAGCCGTTCCCGAGGTCCCAAAAACATTCAGTACTTC. Encoded protein: CASSPSRSRGPKNIQYF. V usage is TRBV28 and J usage is TRBJ2-4; D not certain. The CDR3 totals 17 residues. CDR1 and CDR2 from the germline V gene are MDHEN and SYDVKM. The V and J ends lost 6 bases and 2 bases respectively, with 20 bases between them.

The chain links TRBV2 to TRBJ2-2; TRBD1 agrees at 7 bases. Losses at the gene ends were 7 bases for V and 3 bases for J; bases not matched to a gene: 5. This CDR3 contains 14 residues. Germline V gene sequence: CDR1 SNHLY, CDR2 FYNNEI. The CDR3 is CASTATGHTGELFF. The DNA for the CDR3 is TGTGCCAGCACTGCGACAGGGCACACCGGGGAGCTGTTTTTT.

The V and J genes are TRBV18 and TRBJ2-7; 8 bases are a match to TRBD2. The junction had 10 bases not matched to a gene; V was cut back by 3 bases and J by 3 bases. The CDR3 length is 16 residues. In germline, CDR1 is KGHSH, CDR2 LQKENI. Here the CDR3 DNA reads TGTGCCAGCTCACCCGCGGGGGGCTGGCCCTACTACGAGCAGTACTTC. It specifies CASSPAGGWPYYEQYF.

V gene TRBV6-5 combines with J gene TRBJ2-5; the D gene is possibly TRBD1 (6 bases). The CDR3 contains 14 residues. V lost 9 bases and J 1 base, leaving 15 bases between the germline ends. Germline V gives CDR1 MNHEY, CDR2 SVGAGI. CDR3 DNA: TGTGCCAGGGTCGGGGCGGACAGCCAAGAGACCCAGTACTTC. This codes for CARVGADSQETQYF.

The chain joins TRBV11-3 to TRBJ2-1; 8 nucleotides agree with TRBD2. The CDR3 contains 14 residues. Germline CDR1 is SGHNT and CDR2 is YENEEA. Germline trimming cut 4 bases from V and 6 bases from J; bases unmatched to any gene: 5. CDR3 nucleotides: TGTGCCAGCAGCTACCGGGGGGGGACCAATGAGCAGTTCTTC. Amino acids: CASSYRGGTNEQFF.

This sequence joins TRBV5-1 and TRBJ2-7, with 11 bases identical to TRBD2. The ends lost 0 bases at V and 2 bases at J; junction bases unmatched: 10. The CDR3 is 18 residues long. CDR1 is SGHRS and CDR2 is YFSETQ in the germline V gene. The CDR3 loop is CASSLEVAGGTFAYEQYF. DNA for the CDR3: TGCGCCAGCAGCTTGGAGGTAGCGGGGGGGACTTTTGCCTACGAGCAGTACTTC.

The chain uses TRBV7-2 and TRBJ2-7; TRBD1 matches at 9 bases. J gave up 6 bases and V 1 base, and 10 bases lay outside the gene matches. The length of the CDR3 is 16 residues. CDR1 and CDR2 from the germline V gene are SGHTA and FQGNSA. The DNA for the CDR3 is TGTGCCAGCAGCTTAGAGGGGTGGACAGGGGCTGGCGAGCAGTACTTC. Translated: CASSLEGWTGAGEQYF.

The chain carries TRBV7-2 and TRBJ2-1, with D perhaps TRBD2 (7 bases). Trimming removed 2 bases from V and 3 bases from J, with 11 bases in between. Per germline, CDR1 SGHTA and CDR2 FQGNSA. CDR3 length: 15 residues. The CDR3 DNA reads TGTGCCAGCAGCTTATCCGGGGGGCTCTACAATGAGCAGTTCTTC. Translation: CASSLSGGLYNEQFF.